Detailed here is one T cell receptor (beta chain). These data are taken from a study of memory CD4+ T cells and cytomegalovirus serostatus. J was trimmed by 0 bases and V by 3 bases; bases with no gene match: 4. The length of the CDR3 is 16 residues. Germline loops: CDR1 LGHNA, CDR2 YNFKEQ. Single viable CD3+CD4+CD8-CD45RO+ cells were sorted as the memory CD4+ T cells. Assay used: immunoSEQ multiplex PCR; TCRdb lists only in-frame clones, some missing. The sample consists of some 29,000 clones, about 80% of them appearing once. Sequenced input: memory CD4+ T cells from blood. The sequence was obtained from an adult in good health and CMV-seronegative. Some clones in this sample may be carry-over from other donors' samples. The chain joins TRBV4-2 to TRBJ2-7, with TRBD2 identical over 11 bases. CDR3 loop: CASSQELAGVSYEQYF. CDR3 nucleotide sequence: TGTGCCAGCAGCCAGGAACTAGCGGGGGTCTCCTACGAGCAGTACTTC.